The clone carrying this T cell receptor (beta chain) came up many times. Its target is unknown. This CDR3 spans 13 amino acids. Trimming stripped 1 base from V and 1 base from J, with 7 bases between. Looked up from germline, CDR1 is DFQATT and CDR2 is SNEGSKA (reference sequence). This specimen comes from a study of early T cells in non-severe SARS-CoV-2 infection. Study-level background: Bulk RNA taken from unsorted whole blood was sequenced, leaving chains unpaired.

Regarding the study as a whole: The study's VDJdb matching favored anti-spike CD8 responses and missed private and CD4 specificities.

The protocol attached unique molecular identifiers to individual cDNA molecules. TCRdb re-called the 5' RACE reads with MiXCR, one entry per CDR3 protein. The sample consists of about 43,000 distinct CDR3 sequences, about a tenth of them appearing once. The sequencing sample was made of whole blood. The V gene is TRBV20-1, the J gene TRBJ1-1; D not certain. The receptor's source is an adult who was a healthcare worker with PCR-confirmed SARS-CoV-2 infection or an uninfected control (not recorded which). The chain's CDR3 is CSARVGGNTEAFF. The CDR3 DNA follows: TGCAGTGCTAGAGTAGGCGGGAACACTGAAGCTTTCTTT.